The entry that follows covers one T cell receptor (beta chain) sequence. The antigen remains unidentified. This entry is derived from a study of cytomegalovirus exposure and HLA in healthy donors. The PCR had 60 Vbeta and 13 Jbeta primers. Method: immunoSEQ multiplex PCR; TCRdb's copy keeps in-frame clones and lacks some. The sample yields approximately 100,000 clones, roughly 74% seen once. The germline V and J ends were trimmed by 2 bases and 3 bases, with 10 bases remaining between them. Germline V lookup: CDR1 LNHNV, CDR2 YYDKDF (reference sequence). The CDR3 length is 14 residues. Study findings and constraints: Later analysis identified 16,000 or so TCR beta sequences associated with HLA alleles, using a false discovery rate threshold of 0.05. According to an earlier analysis, most TCR beta V segments yielded productive rearrangements about 87% or about 30% of the time.

The V gene is TRBV15, the J gene TRBJ1-1, with D perhaps TRBD1 (5 bases). The receptor was derived from a man in his forties in good health and CMV-seronegative. Specimen: PBMCs. The CDR3: CATSRLGGDTEAFF. CDR3 sequence (DNA): TGTGCCACCAGCAGATTGGGGGGGGACACTGAAGCTTTCTTT.